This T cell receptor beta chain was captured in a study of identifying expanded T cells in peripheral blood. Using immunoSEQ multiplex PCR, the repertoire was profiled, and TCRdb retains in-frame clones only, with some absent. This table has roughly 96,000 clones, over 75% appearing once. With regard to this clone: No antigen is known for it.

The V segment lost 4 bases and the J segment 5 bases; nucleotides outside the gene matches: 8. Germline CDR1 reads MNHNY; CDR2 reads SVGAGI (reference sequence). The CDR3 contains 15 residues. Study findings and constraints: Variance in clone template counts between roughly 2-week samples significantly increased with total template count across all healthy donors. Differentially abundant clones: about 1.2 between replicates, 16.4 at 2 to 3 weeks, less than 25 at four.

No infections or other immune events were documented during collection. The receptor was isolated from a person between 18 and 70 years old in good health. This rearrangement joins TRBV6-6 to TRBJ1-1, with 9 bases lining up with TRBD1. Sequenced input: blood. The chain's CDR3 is CASSSPAGTGTEAFF. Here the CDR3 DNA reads TGTGCCAGCAGTTCGCCCGCCGGGACAGGGACTGAAGCTTTCTTT.